A single sample gave rise to the 19 T cell receptor beta chains below, sequenced in a study of circulating CD8 cells and anti-PD-1 response in melanoma. Four subsets defined by PD-1 and/or TIGIT were sorted from live CD3+CD8+TCRalphabeta+ cells. The QIAseq Immune Repertoire TCR panel built the libraries from approximately 16 ng of total RNA. TCRdb reprocessed the reads via MiXCR and lists one record per CDR3 protein. The sample lists more than 250 distinct CDR3 sequences; 5% to 7% were seen once. The input for sequencing was CD8+ T cells from PBMCs, taken at baseline or after one month of anti-PD-1 therapy (not recorded which). The receptors were sampled from a human donor with melanoma.

This clonotype is medium-sized (0.01 to 0.1%) by share. V is TRBV7-8 and J is TRBJ2-3; D is perhaps TRBD1 (5 bases). The V end was cut by 6 bases, the J end by 4 bases, with 17 bases between. The CDR3 has 15 residues. Germline V gene data show CDR1 as SGHVS and CDR2 as FQNEAQ. The CDR3 is CASSSGNFPSDTQYF. The DNA for the CDR3 is TGTGCCAGCAGTTCAGGGAACTTCCCCTCAGATACGCAGTATTTT. Full variable domain (missing parts from reference TRBV7-8 and TRBJ2-3): GAGVSQSPRYKVAKRGQDVALRCDPISGHVSLFWYQQALGQGPEFLTYFQNEAQLDKSGLPSDRFFAERPEGSVSTLKIQRTQQEDSAVYLCASSSGNFPSDTQYFGPGTRLTVL.

This clonotype is medium-sized (0.01 to 0.1%). A much more abundant neighbour one base away suggests this may be a read error. The chain recombines TRBV7-2 with TRBJ2-1; D not resolved. V was trimmed by 1 base and J by 2 bases, leaving 9 bases between them. CDR3 size: 15 residues. Germline CDR1 SGHTA, CDR2 FQGNSA. The DNA of the CDR3 is TGTGCCAGCAGCTTAGACGGGTTAACCTACAATGAGCAGTTCTTC. Encoded protein: CASSLDGLTYNEQFF.

Regarding this clonotype: One end of the junction fails to match germline, which may point to a read error. This rearrangement joins TRBV18 to TRBJ2-7; maybe TRBD2 (5 bases). CDR1 is KGHSH, CDR2 LQKENI, per germline. The CDR3 is made up of 15 amino acids. CDR3 sequence: CASPPPLRENYEQYF. CDR3 bases: TGTGCCAGCCCACCACCGCTGAGGGAGAACTACGAGCAGTACTTC.

By frequency in the sample, this clonotype is medium-sized. This chain uses TRBV20-1 with TRBJ2-3; 8 bases are a match to TRBD2. CDR1 and CDR2 from the germline V gene are DFQATT and SNEGSKA (reference sequence). The CDR3 runs to 17 residues. V lost 6 bases and J lost 0; bases outside the gene matches: 14. CDR3 region: CSAFVHPIAGSTDTQYF. CDR3 bases: TGCAGTGCCTTCGTTCACCCCATAGCGGGGAGCACAGATACGCAGTATTTT.

This clonotype was observed a few times. This chain joins TRBV5-1 and TRBJ2-2; no clear D gene. The CDR3 runs to 14 residues. The V end lost 4 bases, the J end lost 3 bases, and 10 bases lay between the germline ends. CDR1 and CDR2 from the germline V gene are SGHRS and YFSETQ. The CDR3 DNA follows: TGCGCCAGCAGCCCTGGATCTTACACCGGGGAGCTGTTTTTT. This codes for CASSPGSYTGELFF.

By its share, this clonotype is hyperexpanded. The J gene is TRBJ1-5, the V gene TRBV28, with TRBD1 matching over 8 bases. The CDR3 totals 16 residues. The trim removed 5 bases at V and 5 bases at J, leaving 11 bases unmatched. Germline values: CDR1 MDHEN, CDR2 SYDVKM. Written as DNA, the CDR3 is TGTGCCAGCAGTCCCCCCGACAGGGGTATCCATCAGCCCCAGCATTTT. Protein: CASSPPDRGIHQPQHF.

Judged by abundance, this clonotype is medium-sized. This rearrangement joins TRBV27 to TRBJ2-3, with 7 bases aligning to TRBD2. Germline assignment: CDR1 MNHEY and CDR2 SMNVEV (reference sequence). This CDR3 comprises 15 residues. V shed 8 bases, J shed 2 bases, and the junction held 10 bases outside the gene matches. This chain's CDR3 is CASAMLADATDTQYF. The CDR3 region has the DNA TGTGCCAGCGCGATGCTAGCGGATGCCACAGATACGCAGTATTTT.

By sample fraction, this clonotype is large. V usage is TRBV19 and J usage is TRBJ2-1, with D perhaps assigned TRBD1 or TRBD2 (6 bases each). The CDR3 covers 13 residues. V was shortened by 5 bases and J by 14 bases, with 19 bases between the two germline ends. CDR1 LNHDA and CDR2 SQIVND come from the germline V gene (reference sequence). CDR3 coding DNA: TGTGCCAGTAGTTTTGGATTCAGGGGACTCGAGTTCTTC. Translated: CASSFGFRGLEFF.

By proportion, this clonotype is medium-sized. The chain recombines TRBV5-4 with TRBJ1-2; 9 nucleotides align to TRBD1. V dropped 2 bases and J dropped 9; count of bases not matched to a gene: 5. Germline V gives CDR1 SGHNT, CDR2 YYREEE (reference sequence). This CDR3 contains 13 residues. In DNA, the CDR3 is TGTGCCAGCAGCTTAGCTGGGACAGGGCGCTACACCTTC. Protein sequence: CASSLAGTGRYTF.

By sample fraction, this clonotype is large (0.1 to 1%). The genes are TRBV29-1 and TRBJ2-5; maybe TRBD1 (7 bases). The V gene lost 1 base and the J gene lost 5 bases, with 11 bases spanning the gap. The CDR3 length is 13 residues. The germline V gene encodes CDR1 SQVTM and CDR2 ANQGSEA. The CDR3 bases are TGCAGCGTTGAAGGCGCAGGGGGGGAGACCCAGTACTTC. Amino acids: CSVEGAGGETQYF.

In this sample, this clonotype is medium-sized. This chain links TRBV18 with TRBJ2-2; 8 positions match TRBD1. The CDR3 sequence is 15 residues long. Germline lookup yields CDR1 KGHSH and CDR2 LQKENI. J was trimmed by 4 bases and V by 3 bases; bases with no gene match: 4. As DNA, the CDR3 is TGTGCCAGCTCACCGGACAGGGCAACCACCGGGGAGCTGTTTTTT. Its translation: CASSPDRATTGELFF.

This clonotype is large (0.1 to 1%) in the sample. This chain links TRBV14 with TRBJ2-5; D is possibly TRBD2 (5 bases). The CDR3 contains 15 residues. The ends were cut back, 0 bases at V and 5 bases at J, with 13 bases in the middle. Germline lookup yields CDR1 SGHDN and CDR2 FVKESK. Written as DNA, the CDR3 is TGTGCCAGCAGCCAAGAGCTAGCTCTTTGGGAGACCCAGTACTTC. Translated: CASSQELALWETQYF.

By its share, this clonotype is large. The V gene is TRBV7-9, the J gene TRBJ2-3, with 8 bases fitting TRBD2. This CDR3 region has 19 residues. Germline V lookup: CDR1 SEHNR, CDR2 FQNEAQ (reference sequence). V shed 5 bases and J 0 bases; nucleotides not matched to a gene: 16. The CDR3 DNA reads TGTGCCAGCAGCGGAAGCGGGGGCCCTATTGGTTCAAGCACAGATACGCAGTATTTT. It codes for CASSGSGGPIGSSTDTQYF. The full variable domain, in which reference TRBV7-9 and TRBJ2-3 provide the parts outside the CDR3, is DTGVSQNPRHKITKRGQNVTFRCDPISEHNRLYWYRQTLGQGPEFLTYFQNEAQLEKSRLLSDRFSAERPKGSFSTLEIQRTEQGDSAMYLCASSGSGGPIGSSTDTQYFGPGTRLTVL.

By sample fraction, this clonotype is hyperexpanded (1% or more). This chain uses TRBV19 with TRBJ2-2; 10 bases agree with TRBD2. V gave up 4 bases and J gave up 5 bases; unmatched junction bases: 7. Looked up from germline, CDR1 is LNHDA and CDR2 is SQIVND (reference sequence). The CDR3 contains 16 residues. The CDR3 loop is CASSNPGTSATGELFF. As DNA, the CDR3 is TGTGCCAGTAGTAATCCCGGGACTAGCGCAACCGGGGAGCTGTTTTTT. Full variable domain (remainder filled in from reference TRBV19 and TRBJ2-2): DGGITQSPKYLFRKEGQNVTLSCEQNLNHDAMYWYRQDPGQGLRLIYYSQIVNDFQKGDIAEGYSVSREKKESFPLTVTSAQKNPTAFYLCASSNPGTSATGELFFGEGSRLTVL.

This clonotype is categorized as large. This chain links TRBV29-1 with TRBJ2-2; tentative D call: TRBD1 (6 bases). The germline V gene has CDR1 SQVTM and CDR2 ANQGSEA. V was pared by 5 bases and J by 1 base, with 20 bases between. CDR3 size: 17 residues. In DNA, the CDR3 is TGCAGCGTTTCCGGGACAAAACTTACCTTGAACACCGGGGAGCTGTTTTTT. This codes for CSVSGTKLTLNTGELFF.

Relative to its sample, this clonotype is large (0.1 to 1%). The J gene is TRBJ1-1, the V gene TRBV29-1; D perhaps matches TRBD1 (6 bases). Per germline, CDR1 SQVTM and CDR2 ANQGSEA. Trimming cost V 6 bases and J 8 bases, with 19 bases left between them. The length of the CDR3 is 13 residues. The CDR3 nucleotides read TGCAGCGTCGCTGGGGGGGGGCGAATGGAAGCTTTCTTT. As protein: CSVAGGGRMEAFF.

In this sample, this clonotype is large. The gene calls are TRBV24-1 and TRBJ2-2; D may be TRBD2 (6 bases). The germline V gene encodes CDR1 KGHDR and CDR2 SFDVKD. V lost 3 bases and J 1 base, leaving 14 bases between the germline ends. The CDR3 runs to 17 residues. The CDR3 nucleotides read TGTGCCACCAGTGATCCGAAAAGGGACTTGAACACCGGGGAGCTGTTTTTT. Its protein is CATSDPKRDLNTGELFF.

By share, this clonotype ranks as large. The rearrangement links TRBV7-2 to TRBJ1-6; D perhaps matches TRBD1 (5 bases). Trimming took off 1 base at V and 7 bases at J, with 23 bases between the two ends. The germline CDR1 and CDR2 sequences are SGHTA and FQGNSA. The CDR3 contains 19 residues. CDR3: CASSLELIGGTGRNSPLHF. As DNA, the CDR3 is TGTGCCAGCAGCTTAGAGCTAATTGGGGGAACAGGACGCAATTCACCCCTCCACTTT.

This clonotype is categorized as large. The CDR3 is CASSLGNGGINNEQFF. Here the CDR3 DNA reads TGTGCCAGCAGCTTAGGTAATGGAGGGATCAACAATGAGCAGTTCTTC. The genes are TRBV7-8 and TRBJ2-1; tentative D call: TRBD2 (6 bases). Trimming stripped 1 base from V and 5 bases from J, with 15 bases between. The germline V gene has CDR1 SGHVS and CDR2 FQNEAQ. This CDR3 comprises 16 residues. Full variable domain (missing parts from reference TRBV7-8 and TRBJ2-1): GAGVSQSPRYKVAKRGQDVALRCDPISGHVSLFWYQQALGQGPEFLTYFQNEAQLDKSGLPSDRFFAERPEGSVSTLKIQRTQQEDSAVYLCASSLGNGGINNEQFFGPGTRLTVL.